This is a list of T cell receptor beta chains from one sample in a study of CD8+ T cells in alopecia areata. Profiling relied on immunoSEQ multiplex PCR, and the TCRdb table lists in-frame clones only, not all of them. This sample has some 100,000 clones, with around 64% found just once. Sequenced sample: CD4+ T cells sorted from blood. The receptors were sampled from a human donor in good health. CDR3s include the opening cysteine and the closing phenylalanine or tryptophan.

V gene	CDR3 length	J gene	CDR3 protein
TRBV7-2	11	TRBJ2-4	CASSVQNIQYF
TRBV15	18	TRBJ2-2	CATSRPRFGVANTGELFF
TRBV29-1	13	TRBJ1-5	CSVRDRGNQPQHF
TRBV5-1	13	TRBJ2-1	CASSLGQHNEQFF
TRBV6-6	16	TRBJ2-7	CASSYSDRGPKYEQYF
TRBV18	17	TRBJ2-2	CASSPTAGVTSGGELFF
TRBV7-2	16	TRBJ2-3	CASSARGAVSTDTQYF
TRBV30	15	TRBJ2-3	CAWSDPPSGGVAQYF
TRBV5-6	14	TRBJ1-6	CASSGGQGNGPLHF
TRBV6-1	11	TRBJ2-3	CASSRGDTQYF
TRBV30	14	TRBJ2-2	CAWSPMMGAGELFF
TRBV25-1	14	TRBJ2-5	CASSPYRGWETQYF
TRBV7-2	16	TRBJ2-5	CASSLVQVGTQETQYF
TRBV6-6	15	TRBJ1-2	CASSYSGTASYGYTF
TRBV7-9	15	TRBJ1-2	CASSSELSGARGYTF
TRBV30	13	TRBJ2-5	CAWSVRDLETQYF
TRBV18	15	TRBJ2-2	CASSDRRLNTGELFF
TRBV4-2	18	TRBJ2-6	CASSQDPRFWTGANVLTF
TRBV5-4	15	TRBJ2-5	CASSLATSGEETQYF
TRBV14	14	TRBJ2-7	CASSPLGISYEQYF
TRBV29-1	13	TRBJ1-6	CSVRQGRDSPLHF
TRBV15	15	TRBJ2-5	CATSRGEVPWETQYF
TRBV30	12	TRBJ1-4	CAWGDKGEKLFF
TRBV29-1	13	TRBJ1-1	CSVGPGLDTEAFF
TRBV5-1	16	TRBJ2-1	CASSPPRTSGNNEQFF
TRBV30	13	TRBJ2-7	CAWSVPGLAEQYF
TRBV20-1	11	TRBJ2-7	CSAREGYEQYF
TRBV30	14	TRBJ1-5	CAVTWGSVNQPQHF
TRBV20-1	11	TRBJ2-1	CSAGTSAEQFF
TRBV29-1	12	TRBJ2-2	CSVAPVTGELFF
TRBV4-1	16	TRBJ1-5	CASSQDRRGSNQPQHF
TRBV18	15	TRBJ2-4	CASSPPILAKNIQYF
TRBV19	15	TRBJ2-6	CASSGTGVGANVLTF
TRBV7-2	14	TRBJ2-5	CASSYRASQETQYF
TRBV14	14	TRBJ1-2	CASSQSQGTGGYTF
TRBV29-1	13	TRBJ1-4	CSVTGPTNEKLFF
TRBV30	12	TRBJ2-1	CAWSVSGHEQFF
TRBV7-9	18	TRBJ2-1	CASSLETLRGSYYNEQFF
TRBV11-3	16	TRBJ2-2	CASSSDRGLYTGELFF
TRBV5-1	15	TRBJ1-2	CASSQTPGPRGGYTF
TRBV25-1	12	TRBJ2-7	CASSLGDYEQYF
TRBV5-6	15	TRBJ2-5	CASSLRGRNQETQYF
TRBV11-2	16	TRBJ2-2	CASSLGHLARTGELFF